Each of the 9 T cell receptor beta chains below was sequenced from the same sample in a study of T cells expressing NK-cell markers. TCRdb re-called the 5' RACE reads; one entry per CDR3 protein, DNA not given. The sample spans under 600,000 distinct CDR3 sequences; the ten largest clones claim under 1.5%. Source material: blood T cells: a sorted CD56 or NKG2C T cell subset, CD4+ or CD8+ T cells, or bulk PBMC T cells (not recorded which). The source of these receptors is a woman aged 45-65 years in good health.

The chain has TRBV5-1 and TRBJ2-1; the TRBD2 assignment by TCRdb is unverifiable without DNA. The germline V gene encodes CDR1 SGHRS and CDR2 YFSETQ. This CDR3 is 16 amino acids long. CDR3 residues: CASSHRTSGVPNEQFF.

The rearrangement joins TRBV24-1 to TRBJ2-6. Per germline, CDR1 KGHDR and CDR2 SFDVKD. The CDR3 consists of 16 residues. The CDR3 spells CATQRPDISGANVLTF.

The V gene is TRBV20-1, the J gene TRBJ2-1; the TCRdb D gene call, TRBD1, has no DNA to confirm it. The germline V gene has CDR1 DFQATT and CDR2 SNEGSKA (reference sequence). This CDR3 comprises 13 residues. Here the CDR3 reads CSASPGGWNEQFF.

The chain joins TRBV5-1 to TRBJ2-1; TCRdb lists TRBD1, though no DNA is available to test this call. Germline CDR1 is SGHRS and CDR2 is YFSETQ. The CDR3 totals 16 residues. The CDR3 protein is CASSGGGGASYNEQFF.

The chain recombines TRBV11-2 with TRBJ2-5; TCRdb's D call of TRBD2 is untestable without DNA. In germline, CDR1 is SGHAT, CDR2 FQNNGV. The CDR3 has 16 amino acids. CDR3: CASSSLAGGREETQYF.

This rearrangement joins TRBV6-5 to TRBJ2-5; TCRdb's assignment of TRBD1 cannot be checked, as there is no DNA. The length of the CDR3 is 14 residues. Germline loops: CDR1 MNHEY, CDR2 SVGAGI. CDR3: CASSYSGAVETQYF.

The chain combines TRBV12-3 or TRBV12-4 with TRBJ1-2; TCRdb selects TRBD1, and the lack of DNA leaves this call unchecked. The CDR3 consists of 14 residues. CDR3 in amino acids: CASSRIQGAGGYTF.

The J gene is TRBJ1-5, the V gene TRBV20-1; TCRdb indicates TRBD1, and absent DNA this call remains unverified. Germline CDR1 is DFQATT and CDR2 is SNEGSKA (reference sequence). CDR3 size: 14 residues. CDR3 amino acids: CSAFSGTGGQPQHF.

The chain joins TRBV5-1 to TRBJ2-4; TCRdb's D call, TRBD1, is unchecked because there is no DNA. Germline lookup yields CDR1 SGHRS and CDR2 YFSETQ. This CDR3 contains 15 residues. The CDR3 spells CASSLEEGGENIQYF.